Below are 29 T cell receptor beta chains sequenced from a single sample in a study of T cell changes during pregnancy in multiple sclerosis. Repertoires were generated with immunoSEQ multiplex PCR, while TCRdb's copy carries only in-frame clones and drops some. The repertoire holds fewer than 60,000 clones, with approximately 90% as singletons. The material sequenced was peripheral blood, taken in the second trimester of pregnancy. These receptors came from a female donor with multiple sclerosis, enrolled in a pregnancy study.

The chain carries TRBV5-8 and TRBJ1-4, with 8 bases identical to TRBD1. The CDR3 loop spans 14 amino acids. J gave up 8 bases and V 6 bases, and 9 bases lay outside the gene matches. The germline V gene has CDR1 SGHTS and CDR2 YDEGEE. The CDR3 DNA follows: TGTGCCAGCAACCCCGACAGGGGATTCGAAAAACTGTTTTTT. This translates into CASNPDRGFEKLFF.

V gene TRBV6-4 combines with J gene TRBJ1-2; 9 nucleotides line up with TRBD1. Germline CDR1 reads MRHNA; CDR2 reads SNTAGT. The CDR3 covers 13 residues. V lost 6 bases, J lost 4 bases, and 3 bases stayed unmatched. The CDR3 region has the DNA TGTGCCAGCAGGGAGACAGGGGGCTATGGCTACACCTTC. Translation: CASRETGGYGYTF.

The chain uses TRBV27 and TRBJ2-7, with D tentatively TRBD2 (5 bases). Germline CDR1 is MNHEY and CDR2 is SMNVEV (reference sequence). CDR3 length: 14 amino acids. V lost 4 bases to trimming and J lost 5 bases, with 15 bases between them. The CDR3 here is CASSSPGLADEQYF. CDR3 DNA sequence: TGTGCCAGCAGTTCCCCTGGCCTAGCCGACGAGCAGTACTTC.

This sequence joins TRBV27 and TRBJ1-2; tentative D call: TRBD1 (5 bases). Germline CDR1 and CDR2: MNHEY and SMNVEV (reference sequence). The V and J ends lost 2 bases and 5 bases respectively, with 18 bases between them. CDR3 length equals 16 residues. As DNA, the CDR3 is TGTGCCAGCAGTTTAAATGTCCAGGGTGGAGTGTATGGCTACACCTTC. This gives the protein CASSLNVQGGVYGYTF.

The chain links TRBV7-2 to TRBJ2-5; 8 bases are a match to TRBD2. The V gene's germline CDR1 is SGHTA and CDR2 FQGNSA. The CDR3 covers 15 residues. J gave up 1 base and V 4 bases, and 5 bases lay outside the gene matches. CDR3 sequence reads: CASSSRRGGQETQYF. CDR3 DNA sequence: TGTGCCAGCAGCTCAAGACGGGGGGGCCAAGAGACCCAGTACTTC. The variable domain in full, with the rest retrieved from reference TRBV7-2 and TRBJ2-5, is GAGVSQSPSNKVTEKGKDVELRCDPISGHTALYWYRQSLGQGLEFLIYFQGNSAPDKSGLPSDRFSAERTGGSVSTLTIQRTQQEDSAVYLCASSSRRGGQETQYFGPGTRLLVL.

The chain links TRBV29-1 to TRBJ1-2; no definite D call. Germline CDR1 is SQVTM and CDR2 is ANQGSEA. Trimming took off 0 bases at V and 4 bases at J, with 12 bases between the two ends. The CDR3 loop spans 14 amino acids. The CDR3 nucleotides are TGCAGCGTTGAAGATCCCGAAGGGAGCTATGGCTACACCTTC. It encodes CSVEDPEGSYGYTF.

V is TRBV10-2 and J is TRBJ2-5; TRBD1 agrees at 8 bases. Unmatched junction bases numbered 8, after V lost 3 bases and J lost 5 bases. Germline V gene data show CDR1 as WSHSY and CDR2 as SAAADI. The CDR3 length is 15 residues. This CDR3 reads CASSDRGQGLETQYF. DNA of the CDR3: TGCGCCAGCAGTGACCGTGGACAGGGTTTGGAGACCCAGTACTTC.

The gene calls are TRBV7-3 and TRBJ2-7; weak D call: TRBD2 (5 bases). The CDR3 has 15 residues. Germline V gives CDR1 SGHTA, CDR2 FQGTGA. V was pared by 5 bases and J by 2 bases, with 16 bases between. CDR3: CASSLSGVPTYEQYF. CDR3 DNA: TGTGCCAGCAGCCTAAGCGGTGTGCCCACCTACGAGCAGTACTTC.

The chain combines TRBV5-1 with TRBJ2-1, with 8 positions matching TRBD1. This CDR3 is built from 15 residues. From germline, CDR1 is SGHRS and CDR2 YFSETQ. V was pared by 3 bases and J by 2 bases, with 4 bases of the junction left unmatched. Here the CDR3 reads CASSSGQGPYNEQFF. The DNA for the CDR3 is TGCGCCAGCAGCTCCGGACAGGGCCCCTACAATGAGCAGTTCTTC. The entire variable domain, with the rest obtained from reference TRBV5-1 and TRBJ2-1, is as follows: KAGVTQTPRYLIKTRGQQVTLSCSPISGHRSVSWYQQTPGQGLQFLFEYFSETQRNKGNFPGRFSGRQFSNSRSEMNVSTLELGDSALYLCASSSGQGPYNEQFFGPGTRLTVL.

CDR3 in DNA: TGCAGCGTTGAAAGGGGGCATGAGACCCAGTACTTC. Translated, it gives CSVERGHETQYF. V usage is TRBV29-1 and J usage is TRBJ2-5; the match to TRBD1 covers 7 bases. Germline assignment: CDR1 SQVTM and CDR2 ANQGSEA. J lost 5 bases, V lost 2 bases, and 2 bases had no gene match. The CDR3 sequence is 12 residues long. The variable domain in full, completed from reference TRBV29-1 and TRBJ2-5, reads SAVISQKPSRDICQRGTSLTIQCQVDSQVTMMFWYRQQPGQSLTLIATANQGSEATYESGFVIDKFPISRPNLTFSTLTVSNMSPEDSSIYLCSVERGHETQYFGPGTRLLVL.

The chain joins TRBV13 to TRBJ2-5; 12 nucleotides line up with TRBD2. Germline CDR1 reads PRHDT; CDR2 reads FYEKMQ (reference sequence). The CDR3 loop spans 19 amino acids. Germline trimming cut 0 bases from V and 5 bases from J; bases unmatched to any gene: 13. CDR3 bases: TGTGCCAGCAGCTTAGGTACCCCACCGCTAGCGGGGGGGCCGGAGACCCAGTACTTC. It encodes CASSLGTPPLAGGPETQYF.

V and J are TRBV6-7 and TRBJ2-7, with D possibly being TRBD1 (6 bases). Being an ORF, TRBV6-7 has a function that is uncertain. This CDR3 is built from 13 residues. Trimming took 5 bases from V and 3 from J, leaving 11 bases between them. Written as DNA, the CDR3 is TGTGCCAGCAGTCCCGGACAGTACTACGAGCAGTACTTC. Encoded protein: CASSPGQYYEQYF.

The CDR3 here is CAISDPGGHEQFF. The CDR3 nucleotides read TGTGCCATCAGTGACCCGGGGGGGCATGAGCAGTTCTTC. The chain joins TRBV10-3 to TRBJ2-1, with 8 bases that match TRBD2. V was pared by 3 bases and J by 8 bases, with 3 bases of the junction left unmatched. CDR1 ENHRY and CDR2 SYGVKD come from the germline V gene. This CDR3 has 13 residues.

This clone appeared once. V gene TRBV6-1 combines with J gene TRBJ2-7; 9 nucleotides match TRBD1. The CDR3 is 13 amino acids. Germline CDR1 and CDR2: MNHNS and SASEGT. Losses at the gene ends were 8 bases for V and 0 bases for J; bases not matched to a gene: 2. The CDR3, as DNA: TGTGCCAGCCGGACAGGGGCCTCCTACGAGCAGTACTTC. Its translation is CASRTGASYEQYF.

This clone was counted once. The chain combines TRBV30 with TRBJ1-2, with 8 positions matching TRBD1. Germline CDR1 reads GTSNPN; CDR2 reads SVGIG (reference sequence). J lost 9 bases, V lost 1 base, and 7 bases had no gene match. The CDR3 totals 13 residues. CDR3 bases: TGTGCCTGGAGTGATGGACAGGGAAGACGCTACACCTTC. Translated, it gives CAWSDGQGRRYTF.

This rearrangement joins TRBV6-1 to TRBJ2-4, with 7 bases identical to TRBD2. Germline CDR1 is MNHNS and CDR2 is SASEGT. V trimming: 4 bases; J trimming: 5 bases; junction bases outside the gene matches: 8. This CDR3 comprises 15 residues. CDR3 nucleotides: TGTGCCAGCAGTGTCCATTCGGCGGGGGAAAACATTCAGTACTTC. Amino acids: CASSVHSAGENIQYF.

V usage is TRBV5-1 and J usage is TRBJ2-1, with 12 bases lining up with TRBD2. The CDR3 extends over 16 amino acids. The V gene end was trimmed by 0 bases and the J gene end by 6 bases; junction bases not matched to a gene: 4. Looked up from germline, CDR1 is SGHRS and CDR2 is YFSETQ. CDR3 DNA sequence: TGCGCCAGCAGCTTGGTCCCTAGCGGGGGGGGCAATGAGCAGTTCTTC. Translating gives CASSLVPSGGGNEQFF.

The CDR3 loop is CASRLGQGAMNTEAFF. The CDR3 bases are TGCGCCAGCAGGTTAGGACAGGGGGCCATGAACACTGAAGCTTTCTTT. The chain carries TRBV5-1 and TRBJ1-1; 11 nucleotides line up with TRBD1. Germline V gives CDR1 SGHRS, CDR2 YFSETQ. CDR3 length equals 16 residues. Trimming removed 5 bases from V and 0 bases from J; junction bases left unmatched: 6. The entire variable domain, with the rest obtained from reference TRBV5-1 and TRBJ1-1, is as follows: KAGVTQTPRYLIKTRGQQVTLSCSPISGHRSVSWYQQTPGQGLQFLFEYFSETQRNKGNFPGRFSGRQFSNSRSEMNVSTLELGDSALYLCASRLGQGAMNTEAFFGQGTRLTVV.

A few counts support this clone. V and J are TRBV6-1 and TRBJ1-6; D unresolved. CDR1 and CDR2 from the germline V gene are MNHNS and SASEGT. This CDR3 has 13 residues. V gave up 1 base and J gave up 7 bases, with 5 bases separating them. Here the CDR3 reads CASSEGENSPLHF. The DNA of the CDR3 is TGTGCCAGCAGTGAAGGGGAGAATTCACCCCTCCACTTT.

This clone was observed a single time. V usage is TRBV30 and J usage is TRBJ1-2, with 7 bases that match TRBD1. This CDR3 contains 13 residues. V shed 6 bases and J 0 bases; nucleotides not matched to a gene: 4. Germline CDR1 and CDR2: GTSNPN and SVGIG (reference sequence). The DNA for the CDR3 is TGTGCCTGTTGGGACAGATCTAACTATGGCTACACCTTC. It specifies CACWDRSNYGYTF.

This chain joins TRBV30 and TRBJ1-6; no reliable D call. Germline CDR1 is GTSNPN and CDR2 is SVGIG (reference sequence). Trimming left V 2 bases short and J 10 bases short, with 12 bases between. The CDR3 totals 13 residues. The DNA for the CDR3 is TGTGCCTGGAGTAGCGGGGTACGCTCACCCCTCCACTTT. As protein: CAWSSGVRSPLHF.

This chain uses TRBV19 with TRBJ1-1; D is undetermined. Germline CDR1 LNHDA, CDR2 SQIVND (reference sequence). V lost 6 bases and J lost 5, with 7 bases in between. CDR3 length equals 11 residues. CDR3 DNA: TGTGCCAGTAGCCGCAGAACTGAAGCTTTCTTT. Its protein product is CASSRRTEAFF. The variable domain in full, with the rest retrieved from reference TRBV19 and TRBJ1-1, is DGGITQSPKYLFRKEGQNVTLSCEQNLNHDAMYWYRQDPGQGLRLIYYSQIVNDFQKGDIAEGYSVSREKKESFPLTVTSAQKNPTAFYLCASSRRTEAFFGQGTRLTVV.

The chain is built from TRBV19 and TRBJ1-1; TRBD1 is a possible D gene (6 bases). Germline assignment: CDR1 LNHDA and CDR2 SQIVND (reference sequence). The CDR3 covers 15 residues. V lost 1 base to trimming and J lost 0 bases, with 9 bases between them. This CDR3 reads CASSIAAGVNTEAFF. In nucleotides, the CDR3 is TGTGCCAGTAGTATAGCGGCAGGGGTGAACACTGAAGCTTTCTTT.

The CDR3 spells CASSLDRGSYNEQFF. CDR3 DNA: TGTGCCAGCAGTTTAGACCGGGGCTCCTACAATGAGCAGTTCTTC. The rearrangement links TRBV28 to TRBJ2-1; possibly TRBD2 for D (5 bases). V lost 2 bases to trimming and J lost 0 bases, with 8 bases between them. This CDR3 region has 15 residues. From germline, CDR1 is MDHEN and CDR2 SYDVKM.

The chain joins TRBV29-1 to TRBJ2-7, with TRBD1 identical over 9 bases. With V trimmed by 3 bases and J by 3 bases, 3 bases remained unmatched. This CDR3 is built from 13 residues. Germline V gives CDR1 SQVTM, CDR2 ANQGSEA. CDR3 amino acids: CSVEGQGGYEQYF. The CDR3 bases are TGCAGCGTTGAGGGACAGGGTGGCTACGAGCAGTACTTC.

The CDR3 DNA follows: TGCGCCAGCTCTGGTACTGTAGATGGCTACACCTTC. It yields the protein CASSGTVDGYTF. The chain uses TRBV10-2 and TRBJ1-2; D call uncertain. Germline V CDR1 and CDR2: WSHSY, SAAADI. CDR3 length: 12 amino acids. The V end was cut by 8 bases, the J end by 6 bases, with 13 bases between.

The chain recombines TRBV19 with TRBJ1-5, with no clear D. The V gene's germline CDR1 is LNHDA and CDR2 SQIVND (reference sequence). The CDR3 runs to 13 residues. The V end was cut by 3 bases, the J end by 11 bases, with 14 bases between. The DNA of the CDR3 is TGTGCCAGTAGTATGGGCAGCCTACCATCCCAGCATTTT. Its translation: CASSMGSLPSQHF. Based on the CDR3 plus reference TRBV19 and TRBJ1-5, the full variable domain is DGGITQSPKYLFRKEGQNVTLSCEQNLNHDAMYWYRQDPGQGLRLIYYSQIVNDFQKGDIAEGYSVSREKKESFPLTVTSAQKNPTAFYLCASSMGSLPSQHFGDGTRLSIL.

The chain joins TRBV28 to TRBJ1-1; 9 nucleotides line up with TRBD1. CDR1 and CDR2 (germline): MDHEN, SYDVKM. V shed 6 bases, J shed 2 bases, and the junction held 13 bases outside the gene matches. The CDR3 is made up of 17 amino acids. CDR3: CASSSPGDRAGNTEAFF. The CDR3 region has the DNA TGTGCCAGCAGCTCTCCCGGGGACAGGGCTGGAAACACTGAAGCTTTCTTT. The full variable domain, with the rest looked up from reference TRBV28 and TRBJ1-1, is DVKVTQSSRYLVKRTGEKVFLECVQDMDHENMFWYRQDPGLGLRLIYFSYDVKMKEKGDIPEGYSVSREKKERFSLILESASTNQTSMYLCASSSPGDRAGNTEAFFGQGTRLTVV.

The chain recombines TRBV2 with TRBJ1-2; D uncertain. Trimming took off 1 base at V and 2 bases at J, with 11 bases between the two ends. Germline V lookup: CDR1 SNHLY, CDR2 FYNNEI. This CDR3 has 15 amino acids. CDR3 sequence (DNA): TGTGCCAGCAGTGAAGACGAGGGTCACAACTATGGCTACACCTTC. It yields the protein CASSEDEGHNYGYTF.